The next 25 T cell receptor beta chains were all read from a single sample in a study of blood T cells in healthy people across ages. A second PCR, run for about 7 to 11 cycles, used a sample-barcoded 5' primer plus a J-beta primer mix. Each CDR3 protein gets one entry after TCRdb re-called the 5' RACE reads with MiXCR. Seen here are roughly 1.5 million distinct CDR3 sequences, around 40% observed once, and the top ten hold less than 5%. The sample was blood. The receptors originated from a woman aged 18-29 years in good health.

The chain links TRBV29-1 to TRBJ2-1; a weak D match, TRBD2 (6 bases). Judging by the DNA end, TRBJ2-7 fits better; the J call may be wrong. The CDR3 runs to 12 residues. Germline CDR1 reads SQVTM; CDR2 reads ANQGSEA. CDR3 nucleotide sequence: TGCAGCGTTGGGGAGGACCAATACGAGCAGTACTTC. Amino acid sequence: CSVGEDQYEQYF.

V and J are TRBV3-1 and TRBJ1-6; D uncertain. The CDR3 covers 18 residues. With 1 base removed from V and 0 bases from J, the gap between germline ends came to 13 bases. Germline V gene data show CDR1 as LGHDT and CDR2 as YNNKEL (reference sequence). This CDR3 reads CASSQGFRTSSYNSPLHF. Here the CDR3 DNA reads TGTGCCAGCAGCCAAGGTTTTCGAACCAGCTCCTATAATTCACCCCTCCACTTT.

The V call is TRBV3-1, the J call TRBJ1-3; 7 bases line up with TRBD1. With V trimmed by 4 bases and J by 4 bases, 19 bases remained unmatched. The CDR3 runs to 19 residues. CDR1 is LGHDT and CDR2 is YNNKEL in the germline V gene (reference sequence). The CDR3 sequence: CASSRLGTAVLPSGNTIYF. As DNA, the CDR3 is TGTGCCAGCAGCCGGTTGGGGACAGCGGTCTTACCTTCCGGAAACACCATATATTTT. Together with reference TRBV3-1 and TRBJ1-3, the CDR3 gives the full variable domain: DTAVSQTPKYLVTQMGNDKSIKCEQNLGHDTMYWYKQDSKKFLKIMFSYNNKELIINETVPNRFSPKSPDKAHLNLHINSLELGDSAVYFCASSRLGTAVLPSGNTIYFGEGSWLTVV.

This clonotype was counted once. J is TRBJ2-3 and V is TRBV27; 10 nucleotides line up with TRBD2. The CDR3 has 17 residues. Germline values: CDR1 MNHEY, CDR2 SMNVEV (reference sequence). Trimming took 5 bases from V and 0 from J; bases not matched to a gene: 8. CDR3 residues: CASSGGLAGVSTDTQYF. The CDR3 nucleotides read TGTGCCAGCAGTGGGGGCCTAGCGGGAGTAAGCACAGATACGCAGTATTTT.

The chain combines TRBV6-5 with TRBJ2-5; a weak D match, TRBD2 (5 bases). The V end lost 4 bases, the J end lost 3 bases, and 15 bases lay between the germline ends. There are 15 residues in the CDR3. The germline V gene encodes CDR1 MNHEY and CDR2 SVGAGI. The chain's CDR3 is CASSSKTQREETQYF. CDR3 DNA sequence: TGTGCCAGCAGTTCCAAGACCCAGAGGGAAGAGACCCAGTACTTC.

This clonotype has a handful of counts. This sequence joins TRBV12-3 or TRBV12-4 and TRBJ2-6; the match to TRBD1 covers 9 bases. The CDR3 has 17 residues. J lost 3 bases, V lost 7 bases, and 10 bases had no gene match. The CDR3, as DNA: TGTGCCAGCAAACCGGGACAGGGAACCCTTGGGGCCAACGTCCTGACTTTC. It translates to CASKPGQGTLGANVLTF.

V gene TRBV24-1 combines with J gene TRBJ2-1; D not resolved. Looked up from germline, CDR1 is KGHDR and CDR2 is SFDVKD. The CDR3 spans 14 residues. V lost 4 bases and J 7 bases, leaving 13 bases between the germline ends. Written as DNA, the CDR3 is TGTGCCACCAGTGACCCCTTGGGTTTGAATGAGCAGTTCTTC. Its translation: CATSDPLGLNEQFF.

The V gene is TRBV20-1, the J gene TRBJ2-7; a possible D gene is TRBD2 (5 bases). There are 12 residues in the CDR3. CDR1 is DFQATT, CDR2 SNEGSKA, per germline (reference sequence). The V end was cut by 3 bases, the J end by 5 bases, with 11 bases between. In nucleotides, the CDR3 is TGCAGTGCTAGTCTTCTAGCCAACGAGCAGTACTTC. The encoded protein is CSASLLANEQYF.

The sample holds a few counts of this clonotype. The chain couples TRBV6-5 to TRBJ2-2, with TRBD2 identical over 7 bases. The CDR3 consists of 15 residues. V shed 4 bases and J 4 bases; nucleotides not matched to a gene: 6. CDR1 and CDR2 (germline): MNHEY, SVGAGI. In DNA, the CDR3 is TGTGCCAGCAGTTCCAGCGGGAAGGTCACCGGGGAGCTGTTTTTT. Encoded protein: CASSSSGKVTGELFF.

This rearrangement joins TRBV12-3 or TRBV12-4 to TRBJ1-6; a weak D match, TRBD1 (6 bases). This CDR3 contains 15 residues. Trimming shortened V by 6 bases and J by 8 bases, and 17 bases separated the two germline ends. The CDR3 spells CASSPSGTTDSPLHF. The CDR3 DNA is TGTGCCAGCAGCCCGTCCGGGACAACGGATTCACCCCTCCACTTT.

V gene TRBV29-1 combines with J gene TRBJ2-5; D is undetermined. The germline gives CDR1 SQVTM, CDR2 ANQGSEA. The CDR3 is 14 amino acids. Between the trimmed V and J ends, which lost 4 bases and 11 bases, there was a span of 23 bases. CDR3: CSVVLKSLDNEQYF. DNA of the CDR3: TGCAGCGTTGTTTTGAAGAGCCTTGACAATGAGCAGTACTTC.

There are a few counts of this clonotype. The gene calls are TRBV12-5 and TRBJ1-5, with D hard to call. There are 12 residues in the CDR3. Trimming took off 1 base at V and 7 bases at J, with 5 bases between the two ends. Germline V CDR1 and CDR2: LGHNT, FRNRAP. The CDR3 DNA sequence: TGTGCTAGTGGTTTGGACGGGCAGCCCCAGCATTTT. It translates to CASGLDGQPQHF.

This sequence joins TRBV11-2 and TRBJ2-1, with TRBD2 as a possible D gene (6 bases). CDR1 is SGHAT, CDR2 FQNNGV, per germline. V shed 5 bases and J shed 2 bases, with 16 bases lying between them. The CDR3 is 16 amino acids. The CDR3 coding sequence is TGTGCCAGCAGCCCACTGACTAGTGACGCCTACAATGAGCAGTTCTTC. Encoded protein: CASSPLTSDAYNEQFF.

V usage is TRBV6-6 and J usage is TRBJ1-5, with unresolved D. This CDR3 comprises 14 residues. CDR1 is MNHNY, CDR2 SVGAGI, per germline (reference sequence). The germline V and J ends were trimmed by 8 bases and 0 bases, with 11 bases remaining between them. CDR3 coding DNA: TGTGCCAGCGAAATAAAGGGTAGCAATCAGCCCCAGCATTTT. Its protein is CASEIKGSNQPQHF.

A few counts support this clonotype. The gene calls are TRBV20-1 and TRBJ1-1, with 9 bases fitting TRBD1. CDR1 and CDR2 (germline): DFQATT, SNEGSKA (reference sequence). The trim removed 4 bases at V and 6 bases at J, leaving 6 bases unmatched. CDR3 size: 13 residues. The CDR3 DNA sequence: TGCAGTGCTACACAGGGGGCTGAAGCTGAAGCTTTCTTT. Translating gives CSATQGAEAEAFF.

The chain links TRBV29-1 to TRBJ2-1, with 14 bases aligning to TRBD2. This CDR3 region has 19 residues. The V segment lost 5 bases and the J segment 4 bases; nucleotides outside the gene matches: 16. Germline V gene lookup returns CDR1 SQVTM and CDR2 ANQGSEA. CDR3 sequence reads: CSVPRLAGGRKGVYNEQFF. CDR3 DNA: TGCAGCGTTCCCAGACTAGCGGGAGGGAGGAAGGGGGTTTACAATGAGCAGTTCTTC.

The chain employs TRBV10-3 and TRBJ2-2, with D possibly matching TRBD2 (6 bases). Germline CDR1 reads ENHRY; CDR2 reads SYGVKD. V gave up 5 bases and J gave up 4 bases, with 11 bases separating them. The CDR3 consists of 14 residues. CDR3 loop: CAISSGQSTGELFF. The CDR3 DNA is TGTGCCATCAGTAGCGGGCAGAGCACCGGGGAGCTGTTTTTT.

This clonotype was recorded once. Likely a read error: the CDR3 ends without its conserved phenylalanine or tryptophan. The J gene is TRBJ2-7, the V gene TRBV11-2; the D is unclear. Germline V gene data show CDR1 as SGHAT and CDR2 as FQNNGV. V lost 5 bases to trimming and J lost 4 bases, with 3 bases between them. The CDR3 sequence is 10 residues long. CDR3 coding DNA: TGTGCCAGCAGCCAGTACGAGCAGTACTTA. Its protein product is CASSQYEQYL.

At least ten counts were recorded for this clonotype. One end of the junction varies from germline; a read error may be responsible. CDR3 nucleotides: TGCGCCAGCAGCTTGGTGGCGAACACTGAAGCTTTCTTT. Amino acid sequence: CASSLVANTEAFF. The genes are TRBV7-9 and TRBJ1-1; no reliable D call. Per germline, CDR1 SEHNR and CDR2 FQNEAQ (reference sequence). The CDR3 is 13 residues long.

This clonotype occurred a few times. The CDR3 region is CSARRRPLLGEQYF. In DNA, the CDR3 is TGCAGTGCTAGAAGGCGGCCCTTGCTCGGCGAGCAGTACTTC. The chain links TRBV20-1 to TRBJ2-7; D remains ambiguous. The germline V gene has CDR1 DFQATT and CDR2 SNEGSKA (reference sequence). The CDR3 loop spans 14 amino acids. Trimming left V 2 bases short and J 6 bases short, with 17 bases between.

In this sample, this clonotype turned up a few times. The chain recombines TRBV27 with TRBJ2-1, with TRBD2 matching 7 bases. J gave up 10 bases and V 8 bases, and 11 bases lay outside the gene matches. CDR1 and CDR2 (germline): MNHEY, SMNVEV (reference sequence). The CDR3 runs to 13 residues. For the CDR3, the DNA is TGTGCCAGCTCACCGGGACTAAAAATCGAGCAGTTCTTC. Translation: CASSPGLKIEQFF.

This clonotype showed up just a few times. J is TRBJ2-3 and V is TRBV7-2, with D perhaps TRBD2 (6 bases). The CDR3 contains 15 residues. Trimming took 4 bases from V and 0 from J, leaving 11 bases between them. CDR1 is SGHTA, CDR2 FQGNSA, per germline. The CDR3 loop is CASSYAGTSTDTQYF. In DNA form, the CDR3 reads TGTGCCAGCAGCTACGCCGGGACTAGCACAGATACGCAGTATTTT. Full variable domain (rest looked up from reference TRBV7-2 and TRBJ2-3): GAGVSQSPSNKVTEKGKDVELRCDPISGHTALYWYRQSLGQGLEFLIYFQGNSAPDKSGLPSDRFSAERTGGSVSTLTIQRTQQEDSAVYLCASSYAGTSTDTQYFGPGTRLTVL.

CDR3 sequence (DNA): TGTGCCAGCAGGCTATCAGCCGGTGATGGCTACACCTTC. It codes for CASRLSAGDGYTF. V is TRBV7-2 and J is TRBJ1-2, with D uncertain. Germline-derived CDR1 and CDR2 are SGHTA and FQGNSA. This CDR3 comprises 13 residues. V shed 6 bases and J shed 6 bases, with 14 bases lying between them.

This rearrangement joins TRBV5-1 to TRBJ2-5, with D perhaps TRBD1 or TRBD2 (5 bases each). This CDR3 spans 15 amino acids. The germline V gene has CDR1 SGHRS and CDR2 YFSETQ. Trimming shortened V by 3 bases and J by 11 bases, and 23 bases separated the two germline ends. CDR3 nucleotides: TGCGCCAGCAGCTCAGGGACGGGTCCCTACAATGAGCAGTACTTC. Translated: CASSSGTGPYNEQYF.

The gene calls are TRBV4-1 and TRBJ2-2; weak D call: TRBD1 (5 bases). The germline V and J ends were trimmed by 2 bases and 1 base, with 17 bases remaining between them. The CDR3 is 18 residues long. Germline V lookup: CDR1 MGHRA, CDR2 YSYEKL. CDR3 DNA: TGCGCCAGCAGCCAACATATCTCCCGGACAATGAACACCGGGGAGCTGTTTTTT. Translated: CASSQHISRTMNTGELFF.